The TCR beta chain under discussion was sequenced for a study of blood T cell repertoires in COVID-19. Study details: Samples of COVID-19 (acute and convalescent) were obtained from the United States, Italy and Spain. The cDNA or gDNA used as material had been derived from T cells, B-cell-depleted T cells, or PBMCs.

Authors' analysis steps: Estimation of nucleated cell counts was performed using reference gene primer amplification. Produced via immunoSEQ multiplex PCR; TCRdb's table is partial and in-frame only. From that table come the V and J calls and clone size; the DNA was used to work out D and trimming. Here the sample spans more than 120,000 clones, roughly 84% being singletons. This CDR3 is built from 15 residues. Trimming removed 0 bases from V and 4 bases from J, with 13 bases in between. In germline, CDR1 is LGHDT, CDR2 YNNKEL (reference sequence). Sequencing was done on a sample of peripheral blood. The gene calls are TRBV3-1 (or the pseudogene TRBV3-2) and TRBJ2-7, with a weak D call TRBD1 (5 bases). The receptor was derived from a human donor in a cohort sampled during active COVID-19. CDR3 loop: CASSQDLRNRYEQYV. The CDR3 bases are TGTGCCAGCAGCCAAGATCTGCGGAACAGGTACGAGCAGTACGTC.